One sample yielded the 18 T cell receptor beta chains listed below, sequenced in a study of T-cell reconstitution after alpha-beta-depleted transplantation in children. Unique molecular identifiers featured in how the TCRbeta library was prepared. TCRdb recomputed calls from the PCR reads with MiXCR, one row per CDR3 protein. The sample lists approximately 300,000 distinct CDR3 sequences, around a tenth occurring once. The sequenced sample was peripheral blood, obtained 180 days after TCRalphabeta/CD19-depleted stem cell transplant. These receptors were obtained from a male patient between 2 and 10 years old who had a stem cell transplant for chronic granulomatous disease, so the T cells may come from the graft donor.

The table lists this clonotype with many counts. The chain combines TRBV7-2 with TRBJ2-5; 13 bases match TRBD2. Germline CDR1 is SGHTA and CDR2 is FQGNSA. The V gene end was trimmed by 6 bases and the J gene end by 2 bases; junction bases not matched to a gene: 6. CDR3 length equals 16 residues. CDR3 loop: CASRRTSGGTQETQYF. As DNA, the CDR3 is TGTGCCAGCAGACGGACTAGCGGGGGAACACAAGAGACCCAGTACTTC.

There are a few counts of this clonotype. The rearrangement links TRBV18 to TRBJ1-2; a weak D match, TRBD1 (5 bases). V was trimmed by 2 bases and J by 2 bases, leaving 9 bases between them. Looked up from germline, CDR1 is KGHSH and CDR2 is LQKENI. The CDR3 has 14 amino acids. CDR3 bases: TGTGCCAGCTCACCATACAGGAGCAACTATGGCTACACCTTC. As protein: CASSPYRSNYGYTF.

CDR3 sequence: CSARVSLGGARKEANTGELFF. The CDR3 region has the DNA TGCAGTGCTAGAGTGAGTTTAGGTGGAGCTCGAAAAGAAGCGAACACCGGGGAGCTGTTTTTT. This sequence joins TRBV20-1 and TRBJ2-2; D remains ambiguous. Germline V gene lookup returns CDR1 DFQATT and CDR2 SNEGSKA (reference sequence). The CDR3 runs to 21 residues. With 1 base removed from V and 0 bases from J, the gap between germline ends came to 27 bases.

This clonotype was recorded many times. The chain couples TRBV28 to TRBJ2-5; the D gene is possibly TRBD2 (5 bases). V lost 5 bases to trimming and J lost 2 bases, with 18 bases between them. The germline V gene has CDR1 MDHEN and CDR2 SYDVKM. The CDR3 extends over 16 amino acids. In nucleotides, the CDR3 is TGTGCCAGCAGTACGCTACTAGTTGGAAGGCAAGAGACCCAGTACTTC. Residues: CASSTLLVGRQETQYF.

This clonotype was recorded many times. This chain links TRBV12-3 or TRBV12-4 with TRBJ2-2, with D unclear. Trimming removed 6 bases from V and 0 bases from J, with 14 bases in between. The CDR3 runs to 16 residues. CDR3 sequence (DNA): TGTGCCAGCAGCCGGGTCGGGCGGCCGAACACCGGGGAGCTGTTTTTT. Its translation is CASSRVGRPNTGELFF.

Of note for this clonotype: Germline is not matched at one junction end, which may reflect a read error. J is TRBJ1-2 and V is TRBV27; D may be TRBD1 (5 bases). Looked up from germline, CDR1 is MNHEY and CDR2 is SMNVEV (reference sequence). The CDR3 is 17 residues long. The CDR3 bases are TGTGCCAGCAGTTTAAGCCCCCGGGGGGGTTTTAACTATGGCGACACCTTC. Its translation is CASSLSPRGGFNYGDTF.

This clonotype occurred many times. J is TRBJ2-1 and V is TRBV28; 7 positions agree with TRBD1. The CDR3 has 15 residues. CDR1 MDHEN and CDR2 SYDVKM come from the germline V gene. J gave up 7 bases and V 3 bases, and 9 bases lay outside the gene matches. The DNA of the CDR3 is TGTGCCAGCAGTTTGGGCCGACAGGGTGGGAATGAGCAGTTCTTC. This codes for CASSLGRQGGNEQFF.

This clonotype was recorded many times. The chain is built from TRBV29-1 and TRBJ2-5; D ambiguous. The CDR3 is 14 amino acids. Germline V gene data show CDR1 as SQVTM and CDR2 as ANQGSEA. The V end lost 1 base, the J end lost 5 bases, and 14 bases lay between the germline ends. CDR3 amino acids: CSVEARLAVETQYF. The CDR3 bases are TGCAGCGTTGAAGCTCGGTTAGCCGTCGAGACCCAGTACTTC.

This clonotype has ten or more counts. The V call is TRBV5-1, the J call TRBJ2-2; TRBD2 matches at 7 bases. Germline values: CDR1 SGHRS, CDR2 YFSETQ. This CDR3 has 16 residues. The ends lost 0 bases at V and 6 bases at J; junction bases unmatched: 8. CDR3 in DNA: TGCGCCAGCAGCTTGGCTTCGAGCGGGGTCTCCGGGGAGCTGTTTTTT. Residues: CASSLASSGVSGELFF.

This clonotype was picked up many times. The V gene is TRBV6-1, the J gene TRBJ2-2; the match to TRBD2 covers 9 bases. Germline CDR1 and CDR2: MNHNS and SASEGT. CDR3 length equals 16 residues. V shed 8 bases, J shed 8 bases, and the junction held 15 bases outside the gene matches. The CDR3 bases are TGTGCCAGCGCTGCAGGACTAGCGCTCCCACCAGGGGAGCTGTTTTTT. This encodes CASAAGLALPPGELFF.

This clonotype has ten or more counts. This chain connects TRBV6-5 to TRBJ2-2; the D is unclear. The germline gives CDR1 MNHEY, CDR2 SVGAGI. The CDR3 covers 13 residues. Trimming shortened V by 3 bases and J by 4 bases, and 6 bases separated the two germline ends. This CDR3 is CASSYGGTGELFF. CDR3 DNA: TGTGCCAGCAGTTATGGTGGCACCGGGGAGCTGTTTTTT.

This chain connects TRBV7-2 to TRBJ2-2; D is ambiguous. CDR3 size: 14 residues. Looked up from germline, CDR1 is SGHTA and CDR2 is FQGNSA. V was clipped by 2 bases and J by 7 bases, with 11 bases between them. The CDR3 DNA is TGTGCCAGCAGCTTATCTCCCTATGGCGGGGAGCTGTTTTTT. This gives the protein CASSLSPYGGELFF.

This clonotype was counted ten times or more. The rearrangement links TRBV6-2 or TRBV6-3 to TRBJ2-7; D uncertain. CDR1 MNHEY and CDR2 SVGEGT come from the germline V gene. This CDR3 has 15 amino acids. V was cut by 0 bases and J by 0 bases, with 9 bases left in between. The CDR3 loop is CASSYSGSSSYEQYF. The CDR3 DNA reads as TGTGCCAGCAGTTACTCGGGCAGCAGCTCCTACGAGCAGTACTTC.

The rearrangement joins TRBV27 to TRBJ2-6; the D is unclear. The V end was cut by 2 bases, the J end by 0 bases, with 14 bases between. CDR3 size: 18 residues. From germline, CDR1 is MNHEY and CDR2 SMNVEV (reference sequence). In DNA form, the CDR3 reads TGTGCCAGCAGTTTACTTACAGTTGCTACCTCTGGGGCCAACGTCCTGACTTTC. This encodes CASSLLTVATSGANVLTF.

This clonotype has ten or more counts. The gene calls are TRBV20-1 and TRBJ2-7, with D hard to call. The V end lost 5 bases, the J end lost 4 bases, and 24 bases lay between the germline ends. Germline CDR1 and CDR2: DFQATT and SNEGSKA (reference sequence). The CDR3 spans 16 residues. The CDR3 DNA reads TGCAGTGCTGAGTGTTCCCTTGTTCTTTCTAAGTACGAGCAGTACTTC. Its protein product is CSAECSLVLSKYEQYF.

This clonotype was seen just once. A clone one base away is much larger, so this may be a read error. This rearrangement joins TRBV5-1 to TRBJ2-1; TRBD1 aligns across 9 bases. The CDR3 is 16 amino acids. In germline, CDR1 is SGHRS, CDR2 YFSETQ. V was pared by 4 bases and J by 12 bases, with 17 bases of the junction left unmatched. This chain's CDR3 is CASSPLTGGYNSGQFF. For the CDR3, the DNA is TGCGCCAGCAGCCCCTTGACAGGGGGATACAATAGTGGGCAGTTCTTC.

About this clonotype: With a much larger clone just one base away, this may be a read error. The chain couples TRBV4-3 to TRBJ2-7; 8 positions match TRBD2. Per germline, CDR1 LGHNA and CDR2 YSLEER. This CDR3 has 19 residues. With 0 bases clipped from V and 4 bases from J, the junction kept 17 bases outside the gene matches. DNA for the CDR3: TGCGCCAGCAGCCAAGATTCGGGTGGACCAGCGGGAGTGCGGTACGAGCAGTACTTC. Protein product: CASSQDSGGPAGVRYEQYF.

This clonotype was recorded many times. This sequence joins TRBV5-5 and TRBJ2-1; D perhaps matches TRBD1 (5 bases). The length of the CDR3 is 16 residues. Trimming took 0 bases from V and 5 from J, leaving 15 bases between them. Germline values: CDR1 SGHKS, CDR2 YYEKEE (reference sequence). The CDR3 loop reads CASSLDFVAGNNEQFF. DNA of the CDR3: TGTGCCAGCAGCTTGGACTTTGTAGCAGGGAACAATGAGCAGTTCTTC. The variable domain in full, completed from reference TRBV5-5 and TRBJ2-1, reads DAGVTQSPTHLIKTRGQQVTLRCSPISGHKSVSWYQQVLGQGPQFIFQYYEKEERGRGNFPDRFSARQFPNYSSELNVNALLLGDSALYLCASSLDFVAGNNEQFFGPGTRLTVL.